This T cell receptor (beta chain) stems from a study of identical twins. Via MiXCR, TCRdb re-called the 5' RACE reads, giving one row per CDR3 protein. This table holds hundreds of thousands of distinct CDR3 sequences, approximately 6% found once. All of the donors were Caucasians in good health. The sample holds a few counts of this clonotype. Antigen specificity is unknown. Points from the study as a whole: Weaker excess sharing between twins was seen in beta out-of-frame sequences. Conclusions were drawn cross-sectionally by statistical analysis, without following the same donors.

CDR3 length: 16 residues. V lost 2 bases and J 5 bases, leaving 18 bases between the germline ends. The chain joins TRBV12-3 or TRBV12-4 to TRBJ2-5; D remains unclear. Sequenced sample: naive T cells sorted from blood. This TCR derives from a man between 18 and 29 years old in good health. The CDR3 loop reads CASSLQPDGQRETQYF. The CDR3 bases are TGTGCCAGCAGTTTACAACCGGACGGCCAACGGGAGACCCAGTACTTC.